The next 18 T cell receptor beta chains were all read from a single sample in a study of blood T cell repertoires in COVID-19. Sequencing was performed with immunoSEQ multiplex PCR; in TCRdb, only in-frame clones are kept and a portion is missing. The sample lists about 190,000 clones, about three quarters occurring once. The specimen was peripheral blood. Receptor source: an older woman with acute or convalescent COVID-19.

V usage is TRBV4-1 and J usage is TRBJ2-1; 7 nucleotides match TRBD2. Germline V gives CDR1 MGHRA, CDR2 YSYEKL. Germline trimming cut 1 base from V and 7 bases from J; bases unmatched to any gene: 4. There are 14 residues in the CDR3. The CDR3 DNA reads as TGCGCCAGCAGCCAAGTCGCCGGGGGGAATGAGCAGTTCTTC. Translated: CASSQVAGGNEQFF.

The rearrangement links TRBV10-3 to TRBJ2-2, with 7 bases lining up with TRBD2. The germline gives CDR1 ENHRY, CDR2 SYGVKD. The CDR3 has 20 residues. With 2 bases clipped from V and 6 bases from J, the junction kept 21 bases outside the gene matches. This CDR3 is CAISENPAGVSGTIAGELFF. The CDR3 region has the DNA TGTGCCATCAGTGAGAACCCGGCGGGAGTCTCCGGAACAATCGCCGGGGAGCTGTTTTTT.

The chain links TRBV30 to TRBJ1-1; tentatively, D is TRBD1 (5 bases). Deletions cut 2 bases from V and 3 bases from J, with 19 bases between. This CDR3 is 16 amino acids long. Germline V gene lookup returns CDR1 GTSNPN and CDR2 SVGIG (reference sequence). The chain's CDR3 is CAWSRATAPSDTEAFF. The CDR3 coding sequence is TGTGCCTGGAGTCGAGCGACAGCCCCTTCGGACACTGAAGCTTTCTTT.

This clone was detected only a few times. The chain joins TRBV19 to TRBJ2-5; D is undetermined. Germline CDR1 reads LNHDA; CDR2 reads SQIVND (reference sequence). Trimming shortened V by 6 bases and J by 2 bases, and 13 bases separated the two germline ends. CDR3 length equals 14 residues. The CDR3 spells CASSLGSGQETQYF. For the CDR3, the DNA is TGTGCCAGTAGCCTCGGGTCCGGACAAGAGACCCAGTACTTC.

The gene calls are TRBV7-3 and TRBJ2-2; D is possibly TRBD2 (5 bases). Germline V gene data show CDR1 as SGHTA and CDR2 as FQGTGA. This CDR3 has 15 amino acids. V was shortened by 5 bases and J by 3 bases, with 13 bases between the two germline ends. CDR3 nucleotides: TGTGCCAGCAGCGCGGGCCCCCTATACACCGGGGAGCTGTTTTTT. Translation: CASSAGPLYTGELFF.

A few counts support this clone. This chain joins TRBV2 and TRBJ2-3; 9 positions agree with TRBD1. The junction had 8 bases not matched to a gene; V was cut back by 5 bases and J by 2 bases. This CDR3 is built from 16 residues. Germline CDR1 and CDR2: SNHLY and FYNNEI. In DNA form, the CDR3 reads TGTGCCAGCAGTTTCAGCGGACAGGGGTACACAGATACGCAGTATTTT. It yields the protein CASSFSGQGYTDTQYF.

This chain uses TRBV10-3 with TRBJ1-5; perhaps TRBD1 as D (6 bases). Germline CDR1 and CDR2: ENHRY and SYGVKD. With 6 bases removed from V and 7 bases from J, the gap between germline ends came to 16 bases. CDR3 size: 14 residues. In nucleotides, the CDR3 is TGTGCCATCAGGGGAACAGGGATAGACCAGCCCCAGCATTTT. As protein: CAIRGTGIDQPQHF.

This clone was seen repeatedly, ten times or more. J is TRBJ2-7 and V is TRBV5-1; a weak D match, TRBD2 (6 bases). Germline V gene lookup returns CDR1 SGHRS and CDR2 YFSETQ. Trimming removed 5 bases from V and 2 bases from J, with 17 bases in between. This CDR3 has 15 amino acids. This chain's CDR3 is CASRTGTSVTYEQYF. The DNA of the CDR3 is TGCGCCAGCAGAACCGGGACTTCAGTCACCTACGAGCAGTACTTC. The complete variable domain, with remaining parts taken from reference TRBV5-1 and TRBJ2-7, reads KAGVTQTPRYLIKTRGQQVTLSCSPISGHRSVSWYQQTPGQGLQFLFEYFSETQRNKGNFPGRFSGRQFSNSRSEMNVSTLELGDSALYLCASRTGTSVTYEQYFGPGTRLTVT.

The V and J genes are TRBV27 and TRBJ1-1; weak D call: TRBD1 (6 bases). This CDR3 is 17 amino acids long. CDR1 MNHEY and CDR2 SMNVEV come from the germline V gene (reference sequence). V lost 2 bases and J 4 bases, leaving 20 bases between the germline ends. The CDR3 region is CASSLLNRVVGRTEAFF. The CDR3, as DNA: TGTGCCAGCAGTTTACTGAACAGGGTTGTGGGGCGCACTGAAGCTTTCTTT.

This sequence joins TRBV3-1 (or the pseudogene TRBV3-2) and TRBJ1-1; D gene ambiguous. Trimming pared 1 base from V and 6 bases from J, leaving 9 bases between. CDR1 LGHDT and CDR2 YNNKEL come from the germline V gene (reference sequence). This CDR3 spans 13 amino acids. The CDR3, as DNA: TGTGCCAGCAGCCAAGCGGGGTCGGCTGAAGCTTTCTTT. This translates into CASSQAGSAEAFF.

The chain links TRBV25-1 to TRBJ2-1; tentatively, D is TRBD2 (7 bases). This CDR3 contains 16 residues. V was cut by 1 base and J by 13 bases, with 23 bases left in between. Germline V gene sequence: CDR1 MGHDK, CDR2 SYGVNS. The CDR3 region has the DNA TGTGCCAGCAGTGAATCTAGCCTAGGGGGGGAGGGCCACCAGTTCTTC. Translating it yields CASSESSLGGEGHQFF. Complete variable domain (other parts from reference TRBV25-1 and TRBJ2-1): EADIYQTPRYLVIGTGKKITLECSQTMGHDKMYWYQQDPGMELHLIHYSYGVNSTEKGDLSSESTVSRIRTEHFPLTLESARPSHTSQYLCASSESSLGGEGHQFFGPGTRLTVL.

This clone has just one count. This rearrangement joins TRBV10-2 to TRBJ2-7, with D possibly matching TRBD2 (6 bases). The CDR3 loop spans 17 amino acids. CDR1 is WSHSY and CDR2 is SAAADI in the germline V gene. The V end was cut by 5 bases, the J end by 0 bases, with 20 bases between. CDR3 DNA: TGCGCCAGCAGTTGGCTCCCGCGGCGGGGAAGCTCCTACGAGCAGTACTTC. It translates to CASSWLPRRGSSYEQYF.

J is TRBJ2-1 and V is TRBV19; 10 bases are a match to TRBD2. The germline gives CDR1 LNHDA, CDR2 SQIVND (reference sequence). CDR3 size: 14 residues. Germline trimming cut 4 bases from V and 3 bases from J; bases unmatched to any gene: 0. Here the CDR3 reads CASSTSGGYNEQFF. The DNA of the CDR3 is TGTGCCAGTAGTACTAGCGGGGGCTACAATGAGCAGTTCTTC.

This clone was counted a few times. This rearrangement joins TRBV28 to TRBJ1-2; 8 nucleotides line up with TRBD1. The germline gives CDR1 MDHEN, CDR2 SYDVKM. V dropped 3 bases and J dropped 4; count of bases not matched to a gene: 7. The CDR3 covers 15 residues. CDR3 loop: CASSFSTGGSYGYTF. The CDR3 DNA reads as TGTGCCAGCAGTTTCTCTACAGGGGGGAGCTATGGCTACACCTTC.

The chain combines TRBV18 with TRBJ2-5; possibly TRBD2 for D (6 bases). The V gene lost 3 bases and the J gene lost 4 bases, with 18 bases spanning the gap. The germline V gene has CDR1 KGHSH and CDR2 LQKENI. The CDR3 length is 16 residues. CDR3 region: CASSPSSRGFIETQYF. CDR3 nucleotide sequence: TGTGCCAGCTCACCGAGTAGTCGGGGGTTTATAGAGACCCAGTACTTC.

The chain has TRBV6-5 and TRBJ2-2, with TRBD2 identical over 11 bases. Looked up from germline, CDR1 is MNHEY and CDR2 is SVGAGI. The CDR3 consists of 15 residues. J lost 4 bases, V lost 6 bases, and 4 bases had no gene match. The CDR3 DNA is TGTGCCAGCAGACAGACTAGCGGGGCCACCGGGGAGCTGTTTTTT. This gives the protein CASRQTSGATGELFF.

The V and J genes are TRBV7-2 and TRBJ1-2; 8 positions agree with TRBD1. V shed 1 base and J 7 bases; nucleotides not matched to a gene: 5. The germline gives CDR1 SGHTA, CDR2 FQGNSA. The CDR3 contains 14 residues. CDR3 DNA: TGTGCCAGCAGCTTAGGGCCGGACAGGGCTGGCTACACCTTC. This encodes CASSLGPDRAGYTF.

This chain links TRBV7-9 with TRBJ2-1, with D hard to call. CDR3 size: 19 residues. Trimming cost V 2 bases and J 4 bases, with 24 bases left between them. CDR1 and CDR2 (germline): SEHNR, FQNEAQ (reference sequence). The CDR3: CASSLTVTGAFNQYNEQFF. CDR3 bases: TGTGCCAGCAGCTTAACGGTGACTGGCGCCTTTAACCAGTACAATGAGCAGTTCTTC.